Below are 22 T cell receptor beta chains sequenced from a single sample in a study of cytomegalovirus exposure and HLA in healthy donors (dated 2017 in TCRdb). Library preparation was by the immunoSEQ multiplex PCR assay. The multiplex PCR relied on a mix of 60 forward primers for TCR Vbeta segments and 13 reverse primers for TCR Jbeta segments. What TCRdb holds here is the immuneACCESS table cut down to in-frame rearrangements. Part of the clones is not present; checked against another copy, under half of the missing clones reflect an unresolved V gene, and the others are unexplained. The sample contains under 200,000 clones, approximately 85% of them found a single time. The ten most abundant clones make up about 9.3% of the sample. Sequencing was carried out using PBMCs. These receptors were obtained from a man aged 18 to 29 in good health and CMV-seropositive.

V gene TRBV19 combines with J gene TRBJ2-5; unclear D gene. Per germline, CDR1 LNHDA and CDR2 SQIVND (reference sequence). Trimming cost V 5 bases and J 5 bases, with 15 bases left between them. The CDR3 runs to 14 residues. The CDR3 sequence is CASSHSNYGETQYF. The CDR3 DNA is TGTGCCAGTAGTCACTCGAACTATGGGGAGACCCAGTACTTC.

The chain couples TRBV21-1 to TRBJ2-1; the table's D call, TRBD2, has no DNA check behind it. TRBV21-1 is a recognized pseudogene. The CDR3 sequence is 18 residues long. CDR3 amino acids: CASSKVGTSGGKRGEQFF. The CDR3 region has the DNA TGTGCCAGCAGCAAAGTCGGGACTAGCGGGGGGAAAAGGGGTGAGCAGTTCTTC.

On this clone itself: A read error may produce the germline difference seen at one junction end. The V gene is TRBV7-9, the J gene TRBJ2-7, with 12 nucleotides matching TRBD1. Looked up from germline, CDR1 is SEHNR and CDR2 is FQNEAQ (reference sequence). This CDR3 is built from 19 residues. CDR3 sequence (DNA): TGTTCCAGCAGCTTGCCACGAACGCCCGGGACAGGGGGCTTCTACGAGCAGTACTTC. This encodes CSSSLPRTPGTGGFYEQYF. The complete variable domain, with remaining parts taken from reference TRBV7-9 and TRBJ2-7, reads DTGVSQNPRHKITKRGQNVTFRCDPISEHNRLYWYRQTLGQGPEFLTYFQNEAQLEKSRLLSDRFSAERPKGSFSTLEIQRTEQGDSAMYLCSSSLPRTPGTGGFYEQYFGPGTRLTVT.

The rearrangement joins TRBV2 to TRBJ1-5; D unclear. The germline V gene has CDR1 SNHLY and CDR2 FYNNEI. Trimming took off 6 bases at V and 9 bases at J, with 15 bases between the two ends. The CDR3 totals 13 residues. Here the CDR3 DNA reads TGTGCCAGCAGGTCCCGGAGAGTCTGGCCCCAGCATTTT. Translation: CASRSRRVWPQHF.

This sequence joins TRBV10-3 and TRBJ2-3; unclear D gene. The CDR3 extends over 13 amino acids. Germline CDR1 ENHRY, CDR2 SYGVKD. Trimming shortened V by 8 bases and J by 1 base, and 10 bases separated the two germline ends. The CDR3 here is CAIAVGGTDTQYF. Written as DNA, the CDR3 is TGTGCCATCGCGGTCGGCGGCACAGATACGCAGTATTTT.

The chain links TRBV2 to TRBJ2-5, with D tentatively TRBD2 (5 bases). TRBJ2-7 explains the end of the DNA better; the J call may be wrong. The CDR3 sequence is 12 residues long. In germline, CDR1 is SNHLY, CDR2 FYNNEI. Here the CDR3 reads CATRGKIYEQYF. The CDR3 bases are TGTGCCACCCGAGGGAAAATCTACGAGCAGTACTTC.

The rearrangement joins TRBV11-2 to TRBJ2-2; 12 bases are shared with TRBD2. V was pared by 2 bases and J by 1 base, with 2 bases of the junction left unmatched. Germline CDR1 is SGHAT and CDR2 is FQNNGV. The CDR3 consists of 17 residues. CDR3 loop: CASSLLAGGRNTGELFF. CDR3 DNA: TGTGCCAGCAGCTTACTAGCGGGGGGGCGGAACACCGGGGAGCTGTTTTTT. Together with reference TRBV11-2 and TRBJ2-2, the CDR3 gives the full variable domain: EAGVAQSPRYKIIEKRQSVAFWCNPISGHATLYWYQQILGQGPKLLIQFQNNGVVDDSQLPKDRFSAERLKGVDSTLKIQPAKLEDSAVYLCASSLLAGGRNTGELFFGEGSRLTVL.

The chain has TRBV15 and TRBJ2-1; D is uncertain. CDR3 size: 14 residues. Germline V lookup: CDR1 LNHNV, CDR2 YYDKDF (reference sequence). The V end was cut by 0 bases, the J end by 5 bases, with 8 bases between. The CDR3 loop is CATSRDLRNNEQFF. The CDR3 DNA reads as TGTGCCACCAGCAGAGATCTCAGGAACAATGAGCAGTTCTTC.

In this sample, this clone turned up once. This chain uses TRBV19 with TRBJ2-5; D is possibly TRBD1 (5 bases). The assigned J gene may be wrong: the sequence end matches TRBJ2-7 better. The germline V gene encodes CDR1 LNHDA and CDR2 SQIVND (reference sequence). This CDR3 is 13 amino acids long. In DNA, the CDR3 is TGTGCCAGTAGTATGGGGCAGCCAGGCGAGCAGTACTTC. Translating it yields CASSMGQPGEQYF.

The chain couples TRBV6-5 to TRBJ2-3; TRBD1 aligns across 7 bases. The V segment lost 6 bases and the J segment 2 bases; nucleotides outside the gene matches: 5. In germline, CDR1 is MNHEY, CDR2 SVGAGI. The CDR3 length is 14 residues. CDR3 protein: CASSAGTATDTQYF. The CDR3 coding sequence is TGTGCCAGCAGCGCCGGGACAGCCACAGATACGCAGTATTTT.

The V call is TRBV5-1, the J call TRBJ2-5; 7 bases line up with TRBD2. The CDR3 sequence is 14 residues long. Trimming at V came to 4 bases and at J to 0 bases, leaving 3 bases not matched to a gene. CDR1 is SGHRS, CDR2 YFSETQ, per germline. The CDR3 here is CASSPSGNQETQYF. The CDR3 DNA reads as TGCGCCAGCAGCCCAAGCGGGAACCAAGAGACCCAGTACTTC. Together with reference TRBV5-1 and TRBJ2-5, the CDR3 gives the full variable domain: KAGVTQTPRYLIKTRGQQVTLSCSPISGHRSVSWYQQTPGQGLQFLFEYFSETQRNKGNFPGRFSGRQFSNSRSEMNVSTLELGDSALYLCASSPSGNQETQYFGPGTRLLVL.

This clone was picked up a small number of times. This chain connects TRBV6-5 to TRBJ2-4, with 8 bases fitting TRBD1. The CDR3 is made up of 15 amino acids. V lost 0 bases, J lost 6 bases, and 4 bases stayed unmatched. CDR1 and CDR2 (germline): MNHEY, SVGAGI. CDR3 sequence reads: CASSYSTGVGNIQYF. CDR3 nucleotides: TGTGCCAGCAGTTACTCGACAGGGGTGGGAAACATTCAGTACTTC.

This sequence joins TRBV27 and TRBJ2-5, with D possibly being TRBD2 (5 bases). The CDR3 consists of 15 residues. Trimming pared 5 bases from V and 5 bases from J, leaving 18 bases between. Germline CDR1 and CDR2: MNHEY and SMNVEV (reference sequence). The CDR3 is CASSNEGIYEETQYF. The CDR3 nucleotides are TGTGCCAGCAGTAACGAGGGAATATATGAGGAGACCCAGTACTTC.

CDR3 loop: CASSSGRDYRGDQPQHF. CDR3 DNA: TGTGCCAGCAGCTCCGGCCGTGACTACAGGGGCGATCAGCCCCAGCATTTT. The gene calls are TRBV7-9 and TRBJ1-5, with TRBD1 identical over 7 bases. The germline CDR1 and CDR2 sequences are SEHNR and FQNEAQ (reference sequence). With 4 bases clipped from V and 5 bases from J, the junction kept 14 bases outside the gene matches. The CDR3 runs 17 residues.

The CDR3 DNA sequence: TGTGCCATCGCCCCGGGACTAGCGGGCGACAATGAGCAGTTCTTC. It encodes CAIAPGLAGDNEQFF. This chain connects TRBV10-3 to TRBJ2-1; 12 positions match TRBD2. Germline loops: CDR1 ENHRY, CDR2 SYGVKD. The trim removed 8 bases at V and 5 bases at J, leaving 7 bases unmatched. The CDR3 runs 15 residues.

The chain recombines TRBV2 with TRBJ1-3; D might be TRBD1 (5 bases). Germline V gives CDR1 SNHLY, CDR2 FYNNEI. V was trimmed by 4 bases and J by 2 bases, leaving 9 bases between them. The CDR3 is made up of 14 amino acids. In DNA, the CDR3 is TGTGCCAGCAGTGGACAGAATGCTGGAAACACCATATATTTT. Its protein product is CASSGQNAGNTIYF.

As regards this clone: The junction and the germline gene differ at one end; a read error may be behind it. This chain links TRBV7-7 with TRBJ2-7; TRBD2 is a possible D gene (7 bases). CDR3 length equals 14 residues. Germline CDR1 is SSHAT and CDR2 is FNYEAQ (reference sequence). DNA of the CDR3: TGTGCTAGCAGCTTGGGGGAGGGGGCCTACGAGCAGTACTTC. This encodes CASSLGEGAYEQYF.

This rearrangement joins TRBV15 to TRBJ2-2, with D maybe TRBD1 (6 bases). This CDR3 contains 17 residues. V shed 3 bases and J shed 0 bases, with 14 bases lying between them. Looked up from germline, CDR1 is LNHNV and CDR2 is YYDKDF (reference sequence). The CDR3 protein is CATSRRQAIPNTGELFF. Here the CDR3 DNA reads TGTGCCACCAGCAGGCGACAGGCAATACCGAACACCGGGGAGCTGTTTTTT.

This chain uses TRBV29-1 with TRBJ2-5, with TRBD1 matching over 8 bases. The CDR3 totals 14 residues. Germline lookup yields CDR1 SQVTM and CDR2 ANQGSEA. After removal of 3 bases from V and 5 bases from J, the junction contained 8 bases not matched to a gene. DNA of the CDR3: TGCAGCGTTGAGGGGCAGGGGGCCTGGGAGACCCAGTACTTC. It is translated as CSVEGQGAWETQYF.

This clone was picked up a small number of times. This sequence joins TRBV6-5 and TRBJ1-1, with D possibly TRBD1 on 6 matching bases. In germline, CDR1 is MNHEY, CDR2 SVGAGI. V shed 2 bases and J shed 6 bases, with 10 bases lying between them. The CDR3 extends over 13 amino acids. The CDR3 region is CASSYRRQAEAFF. The CDR3 DNA is TGTGCCAGCAGTTACAGAAGACAGGCTGAAGCTTTCTTT.

V gene TRBV13 combines with J gene TRBJ2-7, with a possible D match to TRBD2 (5 bases). This CDR3 region has 14 residues. The germline CDR1 and CDR2 sequences are PRHDT and FYEKMQ (reference sequence). Trimming removed 1 base from V and 7 bases from J, with 14 bases in between. The CDR3, as DNA: TGTGCCAGCAGCTTAGAGTCAACGTCGGGAGAGCAGTACTTC. Translated: CASSLESTSGEQYF.

This chain connects TRBV7-9 to TRBJ1-6; unclear D gene. CDR1 SEHNR and CDR2 FQNEAQ come from the germline V gene (reference sequence). CDR3 length: 13 residues. Trimming cost V 5 bases and J 10 bases, with 12 bases left between them. The CDR3 loop is CASSPGSFSPLHF. CDR3 DNA sequence: TGTGCCAGCAGCCCGGGGTCATTCTCACCCCTCCACTTT. Supplemented by reference TRBV7-9 and TRBJ1-6, the full variable domain reads DTGVSQNPRHKITKRGQNVTFRCDPISEHNRLYWYRQTLGQGPEFLTYFQNEAQLEKSRLLSDRFSAERPKGSFSTLEIQRTEQGDSAMYLCASSPGSFSPLHFGNGTRLTVT.